In this sample, the clone carrying this T cell receptor (beta chain) turned up a few times. This sample is part of a study of T-cell reconstitution after alpha-beta-depleted transplantation in children. Unique molecular identifiers were used to barcode this TCRbeta library. TCRdb recomputed calls from the PCR reads with MiXCR, one row per CDR3 protein. This table holds about 400,000 distinct CDR3 sequences, over 20% found once. The CDR3 runs 15 residues. Germline values: CDR1 MDHEN, CDR2 SYDVKM. Deletions cut 3 bases from V and 3 bases from J, with 15 bases between. This chain links TRBV28 with TRBJ2-7; perhaps D is TRBD1 or TRBD2 (5 bases each). Sequenced material: PBMCs from the stem cell graft donor, taken from the stem cell graft. The sequence derives from a human donor who donated a stem cell graft to a child with acute myeloid leukemia. The CDR3 sequence is CASSLGMGVYYEQYF. The DNA of the CDR3 is TGTGCCAGCAGTTTGGGTATGGGGGTGTACTACGAGCAGTACTTC.